The sequence of this T cell receptor (beta chain) was determined in a study of identical twins. Notes on the study in general: Surplus twin overlap in beta out-of-frame sequences was less pronounced.

The germline V gene encodes CDR1 SGHKS and CDR2 YYEKEE (reference sequence). V lost 1 base and J lost 11, with 18 bases in between. This CDR3 spans 14 amino acids. MiXCR was run by TCRdb on the 5' RACE reads, yielding one entry per CDR3 protein. The repertoire includes about 470,000 distinct CDR3 sequences, more than 20% of them detected once, and just under 3% sits in the top ten. On this clonotype: What it binds is unknown.

Separately, the same data were catalogued under a study of T cells expressing NK-cell markers.

Sequences were obtained from CD4+ T cells sorted from blood. The V call is TRBV5-5, the J call TRBJ1-1; D not certain. The sequence came from a woman younger than 30 in good health. The CDR3 nucleotides are TGTGCCAGCAGCTTGTCATCTTCGCTCTCCGAGGCTTTCTTT. Amino acids: CASSLSSSLSEAFF. The whole variable domain, filled in from reference TRBV5-5 and TRBJ1-1, reads DAGVTQSPTHLIKTRGQQVTLRCSPISGHKSVSWYQQVLGQGPQFIFQYYEKEERGRGNFPDRFSARQFPNYSSELNVNALLLGDSALYLCASSLSSSLSEAFFGQGTRLTVV.